This TCR beta chain derives from a study of CD8+CD57+ T cells in acquired aplastic anemia. Turning to the study itself: The average for DNA from sorted CD4+ and CD8+ cells was roughly 3 ug.

Many counts were recorded for this clonotype. Antigen unknown. CDR3 and TCR beta VDJ profiling relied on genomic DNA as the template. MiXCR was run by TCRdb on the reads, yielding one entry per CDR3 protein. Of under 250,000 distinct CDR3 sequences in the sample, more than 45% were seen once. Individuals selected for sequencing had exhibited CD8+CD57+ cell expansion on flow cytometry. Patients, without exception, had severe acquired aplastic anemia. Regarding the study as a whole: Common to patients and controls were roughly 30 CD8+ CDR3 sequences. In CD8+ cells, Simpson's diversity showed no significant difference between patients and controls.

The CDR3 spans 13 residues. Germline CDR1 reads SEHNR; CDR2 reads FQNEAQ (reference sequence). J was trimmed by 10 bases and V by 11 bases; bases with no gene match: 10. V usage is TRBV7-9 and J usage is TRBJ1-6, with 8 positions matching TRBD1. The TCR sequence derives from a human donor with aplastic anemia. Sequencing was carried out using sorted CD4+, CD8+, or CD8+CD57+ T cells (not recorded which) from PBMCs. CDR3 amino acids: CAGTGQGSSPLHF. The CDR3 DNA is TGTGCCGGGACTGGACAGGGCTCGTCACCCCTCCACTTT.